This paragraph covers one T cell receptor (beta chain) sequence. As yet, its antigen is unknown. TCRdb keeps only in-frame clones here, not all; method: immunoSEQ multiplex PCR. The repertoire holds tens of thousands of clones, with 75% to 90% as singletons. The data are from a study of lymphopenia after photon versus proton radiotherapy. Study-level findings and limits: Photon-treated patients lost naive T cells and TCR diversity; proton-treated stayed stable. Post-nadir diversity loss with photons came from oligoclonal expansion, particularly CD8+ Temra cells. A bigger post-nadir fall in TCR diversity correlated inversely with survival time in deceased patients. Better survival with proton therapy was suggested as possible, not demonstrated.

The CDR3 has 12 amino acids. V lost 1 base, J lost 7 bases, and 5 bases lay in between. The germline V gene encodes CDR1 SGHAT and CDR2 FQNNGV. The sequenced sample was peripheral blood, obtained from a patient treated with proton-based radiotherapy. The clonotype originates from a man older than 75 with esophageal cancer. J is TRBJ2-1 and V is TRBV11-2; D gene uncertain. This CDR3 is CASSLARNEQFF. CDR3 bases: TGTGCCAGCAGCTTAGCGCGGAATGAGCAGTTCTTC. The full variable domain, its missing parts supplied by reference TRBV11-2 and TRBJ2-1, is EAGVAQSPRYKIIEKRQSVAFWCNPISGHATLYWYQQILGQGPKLLIQFQNNGVVDDSQLPKDRFSAERLKGVDSTLKIQPAKLEDSAVYLCASSLARNEQFFGPGTRLTVL.